These 10 T cell receptor beta chains were all obtained from the same sample, sequenced in a study of cytomegalovirus exposure and HLA in healthy donors. With 60 Vbeta and 13 Jbeta primers, the PCR was carried out. Produced via immunoSEQ multiplex PCR; TCRdb's table is partial and in-frame only. Of 100,000 to 150,000 clones in the sample, under 85% were seen once. Sequencing was done on a sample of PBMCs. These receptors all come from a woman aged 40 to 50 in good health and CMV-seropositive.

This chain links TRBV15 with TRBJ2-7; D might be TRBD2 (5 bases). V was cut by 5 bases and J by 6 bases, with 20 bases left in between. Germline V gene lookup returns CDR1 LNHNV and CDR2 YYDKDF (reference sequence). The CDR3 loop spans 15 amino acids. The DNA for the CDR3 is TGTGCCACCAGCGAGTTTTCACCGGGGTCAGGCGAGCAGTACTTC. This gives the protein CATSEFSPGSGEQYF.

The V call is TRBV5-1, the J call TRBJ2-6; 7 bases align to TRBD2. The V gene end was trimmed by 4 bases and the J gene end by 0 bases; junction bases not matched to a gene: 7. The germline CDR1 and CDR2 sequences are SGHRS and YFSETQ. The CDR3 has 17 amino acids. In DNA form, the CDR3 reads TGCGCCAGCAGCCCCGGGACTATAGTCTCTGGGGCCAACGTCCTGACTTTC. Its protein is CASSPGTIVSGANVLTF.

The chain couples TRBV18 to TRBJ1-5, with 8 bases lining up with TRBD1. The germline V gene encodes CDR1 KGHSH and CDR2 LQKENI. The V segment lost 4 bases and the J segment 5 bases; nucleotides outside the gene matches: 7. The CDR3 length is 15 residues. CDR3 amino acids: CASSQLTGADQPQHF. CDR3 sequence (DNA): TGTGCCAGCTCACAACTGACAGGGGCAGATCAGCCCCAGCATTTT.

The chain links TRBV5-4 to TRBJ1-1, with D perhaps matching TRBD1 (5 bases). This CDR3 comprises 15 residues. Trimming removed 3 bases at V and 4 bases at J, with 16 bases between. Germline CDR1 and CDR2: SGHNT and YYREEE (reference sequence). In DNA form, the CDR3 reads TGTGCCAGCAGCTCACAGGTTCTCGATTTCACTGAAGCTTTCTTT. Translated: CASSSQVLDFTEAFF.

Turning to this clone: Additional DNA sequences in this sample encode the identical CDR3. The chain combines TRBV28 with TRBJ2-7; D unresolved. The CDR3 runs to 13 residues. The ends were cut back, 6 bases at V and 4 bases at J, with 13 bases in the middle. CDR1 is MDHEN and CDR2 is SYDVKM in the germline V gene. CDR3 region: CASSSTATYEQYF. The CDR3 DNA is TGTGCCAGCAGCTCTACAGCTACGTACGAGCAGTACTTC.

This clone was seen only once. The chain carries TRBV29-1 and TRBJ1-1; D remains unclear. Trimming removed 6 bases from V and 1 base from J, with 9 bases in between. This CDR3 contains 12 residues. Germline lookup yields CDR1 SQVTM and CDR2 ANQGSEA. The CDR3 DNA sequence: TGCAGCGTAGGGAGGGCGAACACTGAAGCTTTCTTT. This encodes CSVGRANTEAFF.

The chain couples TRBV27 to TRBJ2-1, with TRBD2 identical over 9 bases. The CDR3 totals 15 residues. J was trimmed by 6 bases and V by 5 bases; bases with no gene match: 8. CDR1 and CDR2 from the germline V gene are MNHEY and SMNVEV (reference sequence). CDR3 bases: TGTGCCAGCAGTGGCCGGACTAGCGAAGTCAATGAGCAGTTCTTC. This translates into CASSGRTSEVNEQFF.

CDR3 bases: TGTGCCAGCAGTTTAACCGAAGGAGGCTATGGCTACACCTTC. Encoded protein: CASSLTEGGYGYTF. This sequence joins TRBV28 and TRBJ1-2; D ambiguous. The V gene's germline CDR1 is MDHEN and CDR2 SYDVKM. This CDR3 is built from 14 residues. Trimming took 2 bases from V and 4 from J, leaving 11 bases between them.

In regard to this clone: The junction does not match germline at one end; this may be a read error. The chain has TRBV7-7 and TRBJ2-1; 12 bases match TRBD1. This CDR3 region has 16 residues. Germline V gene data show CDR1 as SSHAT and CDR2 as FNYEAQ (reference sequence). CDR3 region: CASSLGTGGGNNEQFF. The CDR3 DNA reads TGTGCTAGCAGCTTAGGGACAGGGGGCGGAAACAATGAGCAGTTCTTC.

For the CDR3, the DNA is TGTGCCAGCAGCCCACGGACAGGGATGGTTGGCTACACCTTC. It encodes CASSPRTGMVGYTF. The chain has TRBV4-2 and TRBJ1-2, with TRBD1 identical over 8 bases. The CDR3 spans 14 residues. The germline V gene has CDR1 LGHNA and CDR2 YNFKEQ. J lost 7 bases, V lost 4 bases, and 8 bases had no gene match.